This TCR beta chain was profiled in a study of technical replicates of blood from a handful of donors. The CDR3 has 14 amino acids. Per the germline V gene, CDR1 is PRHDT and CDR2 is FYEKMQ (reference sequence). Trimming cost V 5 bases and J 4 bases, with 14 bases left between them. Measured with immunoSEQ multiplex PCR; TCRdb has only the in-frame clones, and not every one. The sample gives 65,000 to 95,000 clones, about 92% of which show up once; approximately 0.24% is in the top ten. Sequenced input: T cells isolated from PBMCs. The receptor comes from a human donor in good health. The gene calls are TRBV13 and TRBJ1-2, with D perhaps matching TRBD1 (6 bases). CDR3 amino acids: CASSLGQGTYGYTF. Here the CDR3 DNA reads TGTGCCAGCAGCCTCGGGCAGGGGACCTATGGCTACACCTTC.